These 28 T cell receptor beta chains were sequenced from one sample in a study of PD-1 and CTLA-4 blockade in melanoma. Only in-frame clones appear in the TCRdb table, and some are missing; sequencing was by immunoSEQ multiplex PCR. This sample has under 20,000 clones, with about 70% found just once. Material: CD8+ T cells from peripheral blood, obtained from a patient given anti-PD-1 treatment. The receptor set was obtained from a human donor with melanoma.

This clone has just a few counts. The chain is built from TRBV27 and TRBJ2-7, with 7 nucleotides matching TRBD1. Germline V gene lookup returns CDR1 MNHEY and CDR2 SMNVEV (reference sequence). V shed 2 bases and J 3 bases; nucleotides not matched to a gene: 10. CDR3 length equals 16 residues. The CDR3 spells CASSLDLYRGRYEQYF. DNA for the CDR3: TGTGCCAGCAGTTTAGACCTCTACAGGGGTCGCTACGAGCAGTACTTC.

The genes are TRBV7-9 and TRBJ1-3; the D gene is possibly TRBD1 (5 bases). V lost 2 bases, J lost 0 bases, and 11 bases lay in between. In germline, CDR1 is SEHNR, CDR2 FQNEAQ (reference sequence). CDR3 length: 16 amino acids. CDR3 coding DNA: TGTGCCAGCAGCTTATCCGTCACAGGCTCTGGAAACACCATATATTTT. Translating gives CASSLSVTGSGNTIYF.

The chain employs TRBV6-5 and TRBJ2-7, with 8 bases fitting TRBD1. The CDR3 is 14 residues long. Unmatched junction bases numbered 10, after V lost 6 bases and J lost 6 bases. Germline CDR1 and CDR2: MNHEY and SVGAGI. CDR3 sequence reads: CASRLGQAVGEQYF. Here the CDR3 DNA reads TGTGCCAGCAGGCTGGGACAGGCGGTCGGCGAGCAGTACTTC.

The chain is built from TRBV29-1 and TRBJ2-1; no definite D call. The CDR3 consists of 14 residues. Germline lookup yields CDR1 SQVTM and CDR2 ANQGSEA. V dropped 0 bases and J dropped 4 bases, with 10 bases sitting between them. In nucleotides, the CDR3 is TGCAGCGTTGAAGATTTCGGAATTTACAATGAGCAGTTCTTC. Its protein is CSVEDFGIYNEQFF.

This rearrangement joins TRBV9 to TRBJ1-2; D uncertain. The CDR3 spans 15 residues. Per the germline V gene, CDR1 is SGDLS and CDR2 is YYNGEE. V gave up 0 bases and J gave up 4 bases, with 13 bases separating them. The CDR3 protein is CASSVGPPDGYGYTF. CDR3 in DNA: TGTGCCAGCAGCGTAGGACCACCGGATGGCTATGGCTACACCTTC.

A single count supports this clone. CDR3 protein: CASSLDGTISYNEQFF. As DNA, the CDR3 is TGTGCCAGCAGCTTAGACGGGACCATCTCCTACAATGAGCAGTTCTTC. The J gene is TRBJ2-1, the V gene TRBV7-9, with D perhaps matching TRBD1 or TRBD2 (5 bases each). Germline V CDR1 and CDR2: SEHNR, FQNEAQ (reference sequence). This CDR3 has 16 residues. V lost 1 base, J lost 0 bases, and 10 bases lay in between.

CDR3 in amino acids: CAISDVTGAGTDTQYF. The CDR3 DNA follows: TGTGCCATCAGTGACGTTACGGGGGCAGGCACAGATACGCAGTATTTT. The V call is TRBV10-3, the J call TRBJ2-3; D assignment may be TRBD1 or TRBD2 (6 bases each). The CDR3 covers 16 residues. The germline V and J ends were trimmed by 3 bases and 1 base, with 14 bases remaining between them. CDR1 and CDR2 (germline): ENHRY, SYGVKD.

The chain has TRBV2 and TRBJ1-1, with 9 bases fitting TRBD1. V lost 6 bases, J lost 5 bases, and 10 bases stayed unmatched. CDR1 is SNHLY and CDR2 is FYNNEI in the germline V gene. This CDR3 has 15 amino acids. The CDR3 here is CASRPGDRVFTEAFF. The CDR3 DNA reads TGTGCCAGCAGACCCGGGGACAGGGTTTTTACTGAAGCTTTCTTT.

The rearrangement links TRBV5-1 to TRBJ1-2; no clear D gene. V dropped 3 bases and J dropped 6 bases, with 9 bases sitting between them. Germline values: CDR1 SGHRS, CDR2 YFSETQ. CDR3 size: 12 residues. CDR3 region: CASSSWTDGYTF. The CDR3 nucleotides are TGCGCCAGCAGCTCCTGGACTGATGGCTACACCTTC.

The chain links TRBV5-6 to TRBJ2-3, with 9 nucleotides matching TRBD1. The CDR3 consists of 15 residues. Trimming at V came to 3 bases and at J to 6 bases, leaving 8 bases not matched to a gene. The germline CDR1 and CDR2 sequences are SGHDT and YYEEEE. CDR3 coding DNA: TGTGCCAGCAGCTCCCTGGGCGACAGGGGGGATACGCAGTATTTT. The encoded protein is CASSSLGDRGDTQYF.

V gene TRBV18 combines with J gene TRBJ1-1, with D possibly matching TRBD1 (6 bases). From germline, CDR1 is KGHSH and CDR2 LQKENI. V lost 6 bases and J lost 5, with 10 bases in between. CDR3 length: 12 residues. The CDR3, as DNA: TGTGCCAGCTCCAACAGGGAGACTGAAGCTTTCTTT. Translating gives CASSNRETEAFF.

This sequence joins TRBV9 and TRBJ2-7, with D possibly matching TRBD2 (6 bases). The germline CDR1 and CDR2 sequences are SGDLS and YYNGEE. V was shortened by 2 bases and J by 6 bases, with 15 bases between the two germline ends. This CDR3 region has 14 residues. The CDR3: CASSVSGTPVEQYF. DNA for the CDR3: TGTGCCAGCAGCGTTTCCGGGACTCCTGTCGAGCAGTACTTC.

The chain employs TRBV14 and TRBJ2-7; unclear D gene. The CDR3 totals 14 residues. Germline V lookup: CDR1 SGHDN, CDR2 FVKESK. Deletions cut 0 bases from V and 2 bases from J, with 8 bases between. The CDR3 is CASSQEEWAYEQYF. CDR3 sequence (DNA): TGTGCCAGCAGCCAAGAAGAGTGGGCCTACGAGCAGTACTTC.

This clone was observed a few times. The rearrangement uses TRBV7-9 and TRBJ1-1; D is unclear. The germline V and J ends were trimmed by 3 bases and 8 bases, with 7 bases remaining between them. The CDR3 consists of 11 residues. The germline V gene encodes CDR1 SEHNR and CDR2 FQNEAQ (reference sequence). CDR3 sequence reads: CASSFLGEAFF. The CDR3 coding sequence is TGTGCCAGCAGCTTTTTAGGGGAAGCTTTCTTT.

The V gene is TRBV5-1, the J gene TRBJ2-7; TRBD1 matches at 7 bases. CDR1 and CDR2 from the germline V gene are SGHRS and YFSETQ. The CDR3 is 14 amino acids. The ends lost 2 bases at V and 3 bases at J; junction bases unmatched: 5. The CDR3 reads CASSLQGSYYEQYF. CDR3 nucleotide sequence: TGCGCCAGCAGCTTACAGGGGTCTTACTACGAGCAGTACTTC. The full variable domain, with the rest looked up from reference TRBV5-1 and TRBJ2-7, is KAGVTQTPRYLIKTRGQQVTLSCSPISGHRSVSWYQQTPGQGLQFLFEYFSETQRNKGNFPGRFSGRQFSNSRSEMNVSTLELGDSALYLCASSLQGSYYEQYFGPGTRLTVT.

A remark on this clone: One junction end does not reproduce the germline sequence, and a read error may be involved. The chain combines TRBV6-2 or TRBV6-3 with TRBJ1-1, with D unresolved. Germline CDR1 reads MNHEY; CDR2 reads SVGEGT. The CDR3 has 14 residues. The CDR3 is CASSHSWGNTEAFF. CDR3 nucleotides: TGTGCCAGCAGTCACTCATGGGGAAATACTGAAGCTTTCTTT.

This chain links TRBV19 with TRBJ2-7; the D is unclear. In germline, CDR1 is LNHDA, CDR2 SQIVND (reference sequence). Trimming removed 4 bases from V and 1 base from J, with 14 bases in between. The CDR3 runs 15 residues. CDR3 DNA: TGTGCCAGTAGTAAAGACCAAGTATCATCCTACGAGCAGTACTTC. Protein product: CASSKDQVSSYEQYF. Full variable domain (rest looked up from reference TRBV19 and TRBJ2-7): DGGITQSPKYLFRKEGQNVTLSCEQNLNHDAMYWYRQDPGQGLRLIYYSQIVNDFQKGDIAEGYSVSREKKESFPLTVTSAQKNPTAFYLCASSKDQVSSYEQYFGPGTRLTVT.

This sequence joins TRBV7-9 and TRBJ1-2, with D uncertain. V lost 5 bases to trimming and J lost 6 bases, with 10 bases between them. The CDR3 is 12 residues long. Germline V gene sequence: CDR1 SEHNR, CDR2 FQNEAQ (reference sequence). CDR3 loop: CASSGFADGYTF. The CDR3 DNA reads TGTGCCAGCAGCGGTTTCGCGGATGGCTACACCTTC.

The chain uses TRBV7-9 and TRBJ2-1; the match to TRBD2 covers 7 bases. The CDR3 runs 14 residues. The V and J ends lost 4 bases and 9 bases, in that order; junction bases with no gene match: 9. CDR1 and CDR2 from the germline V gene are SEHNR and FQNEAQ (reference sequence). The CDR3 loop reads CASSSPGTISEQFF. In DNA form, the CDR3 reads TGTGCCAGCAGCTCGCCCGGGACTATTAGTGAGCAGTTCTTC.

This clone was counted a few times. This chain uses TRBV21-1 with TRBJ1-4. TRBV21-1 is flagged as a pseudogene. This CDR3 spans 17 amino acids. The CDR3 reads CASSAREKSSTNEKLFF. CDR3 in DNA: TGTGCCAGCAGCGCCCGAGAGAAGTCCTCAACTAATGAAAAACTGTTTTTT.

This chain links TRBV7-9 with TRBJ2-1; 7 bases map to TRBD1. The CDR3 is made up of 15 amino acids. Germline-derived CDR1 and CDR2 are SEHNR and FQNEAQ (reference sequence). The J segment lost 7 bases and the V segment lost 3 bases, leaving 9 bases of the junction unmatched. The CDR3 spells CASSFETGQGNEQFF. The CDR3 DNA reads as TGTGCCAGCAGCTTTGAGACAGGGCAAGGAAATGAGCAGTTCTTC.

The V call is TRBV5-6, the J call TRBJ2-7; no reliable D call. V was shortened by 4 bases and J by 3 bases, with 14 bases between the two germline ends. This CDR3 has 14 residues. Germline V gene sequence: CDR1 SGHDT, CDR2 YYEEEE. The CDR3 loop reads CASSTYGSFYEQYF. The CDR3 bases are TGTGCCAGCAGCACCTACGGGTCCTTCTACGAGCAGTACTTC.

This clone was found once. The chain carries TRBV6-5 and TRBJ2-2, with a weak D call TRBD2 (5 bases). V was pared by 2 bases and J by 4 bases, with 14 bases between. The CDR3 covers 16 residues. CDR1 is MNHEY, CDR2 SVGAGI, per germline. Written as DNA, the CDR3 is TGTGCCAGCAGTTACGGTTTCGGGGTCGGCACCGGGGAGCTGTTTTTT. This gives the protein CASSYGFGVGTGELFF.

This clone is medium-sized. The chain is built from TRBV9 and TRBJ1-2; 7 nucleotides agree with TRBD1. The CDR3 sequence is 14 residues long. Germline CDR1 SGDLS, CDR2 YYNGEE. Trimming at V came to 0 bases and at J to 2 bases, leaving 1 base not matched to a gene. The CDR3 DNA sequence: TGTGCCAGCAGCGTAGAACAGGGGAACTATGGCTACACCTTC. It codes for CASSVEQGNYGYTF.

The chain is built from TRBV24-1 and TRBJ2-1; perhaps TRBD1 as D (5 bases). This CDR3 contains 13 residues. Trimming cost V 7 bases and J 2 bases, with 8 bases left between them. In germline, CDR1 is KGHDR, CDR2 SFDVKD. CDR3 coding DNA: TGTGCCACCAGGGAAGGGGCCTACAATGAGCAGTTCTTC. It encodes CATREGAYNEQFF.

The chain combines TRBV13 with TRBJ2-3; D is tentatively TRBD1 or TRBD2 (5 bases each). Germline V lookup: CDR1 PRHDT, CDR2 FYEKMQ (reference sequence). Trimming removed 5 bases at V and 8 bases at J, with 17 bases between. The CDR3 consists of 14 residues. CDR3 sequence reads: CASSPGRNAGTQYF. CDR3 DNA sequence: TGTGCCAGCAGCCCGGGACGGAACGCCGGTACGCAGTATTTT.

The chain recombines TRBV7-9 with TRBJ1-1; TRBD1 aligns across 10 bases. The germline V gene has CDR1 SEHNR and CDR2 FQNEAQ (reference sequence). V lost 2 bases to trimming and J lost 4 bases; unmatched junction nucleotides: 4. This CDR3 is 15 amino acids long. CDR3 protein: CASSLKGQGTTEAFF. The CDR3 coding sequence is TGTGCCAGCAGCTTAAAGGGACAGGGGACCACTGAAGCTTTCTTT.

The J gene is TRBJ2-1, the V gene TRBV6-1, with a tentative D call TRBD1 (5 bases). The CDR3 has 13 residues. Germline-derived CDR1 and CDR2 are MNHNS and SASEGT. The V end lost 1 base, the J end lost 8 bases, and 9 bases lay between the germline ends. The CDR3 spells CASSEVRVDEQFF. The CDR3 coding sequence is TGTGCCAGCAGTGAAGTCAGGGTCGATGAGCAGTTCTTC.